This TCR beta chain comes out of a study of T cell responses to AZD1222 COVID-19 vaccine. Study-wide findings and caveats: Females made up more of the donors, who were largely white British, and clonal diversity may have come out too low. Compared with day 0, the breadth and depth of the Spike-specific TCR repertoire rose significantly after two doses of AZD1222.

Clones were read by immunoSEQ multiplex PCR, and TCRdb kept only the in-frame ones, dropping some. The sample has tens of thousands of clones; around 89% are singletons. Regarding this clone: Its target is not known.

The CDR3 has 15 amino acids. The J segment lost 5 bases and the V segment lost 5 bases, leaving 5 bases of the junction unmatched. Germline V gene sequence: CDR1 SGHTA, CDR2 FQGNSA. This receptor was taken from an adult who received the MenACWY meningococcal vaccine as a control. The V and J genes are TRBV7-2 and TRBJ2-3, with TRBD1 matching over 12 bases. The starting material was peripheral blood, obtained 28 days after the second dose of the MenACWY control vaccine. The CDR3 DNA reads TGTGCCAGCAGCCCCCGGGACAGGGGGCAAGATACGCAGTATTTT. Translation: CASSPRDRGQDTQYF.